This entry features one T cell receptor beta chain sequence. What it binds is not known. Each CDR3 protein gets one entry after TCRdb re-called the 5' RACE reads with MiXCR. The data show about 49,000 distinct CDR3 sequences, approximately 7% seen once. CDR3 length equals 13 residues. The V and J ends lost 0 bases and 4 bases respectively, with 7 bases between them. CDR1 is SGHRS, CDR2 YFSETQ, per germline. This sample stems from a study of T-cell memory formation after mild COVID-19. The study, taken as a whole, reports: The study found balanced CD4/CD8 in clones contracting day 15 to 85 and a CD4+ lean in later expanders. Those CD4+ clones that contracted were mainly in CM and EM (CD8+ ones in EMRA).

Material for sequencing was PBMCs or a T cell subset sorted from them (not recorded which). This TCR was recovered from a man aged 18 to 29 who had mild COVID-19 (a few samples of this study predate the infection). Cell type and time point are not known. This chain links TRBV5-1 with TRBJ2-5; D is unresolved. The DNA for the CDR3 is TGCGCCAGCAGCTTGGGATCCAGAGAGACCCAGTACTTC. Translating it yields CASSLGSRETQYF.